These T cell receptor beta chains were read from a single sample in a study of T cell responses to AZD1222 COVID-19 vaccine. TCRdb's table, derived via immunoSEQ multiplex PCR, lists solely in-frame clones and lacks some. The sample has around 100,000 clones; more than 75% are singletons. The specimen was peripheral blood, collected on day 0 of AZD1222 vaccination. Receptor source: an adult in good health. Each CDR3 is given with its conserved first and last residue. D genes are given only for firm matches. Clone size appears in some rows only: once, few, many, or a class for an expanded clone.

TRBV10-3,NA,TRBJ1-2,NA,CAISDRTGDGYTF,TGTGCCATCAGTGACAGAACAGGAGATGGCTACACCTTC
TRBV7-9,NA,TRBJ1-2,TRBD1,CASSTRTGRGTDYTF,TGTGCCAGCAGCACCCGGACAGGGAGGGGTACTGACTACACCTTC
TRBV10-3,NA,TRBJ2-7,NA,CAISVPGQPYEQYF,TGTGCCATCAGTGTTCCCGGACAGCCCTACGAGCAGTACTTC
TRBV27,NA,TRBJ2-3,NA,CASTHGTDTQYF,TGTGCCAGCACCCACGGCACAGATACGCAGTATTTT
TRBV7-6,NA,TRBJ2-2,NA,CASSEAPGPNTGELFF,TGTGCCAGCAGCGAAGCCCCGGGACCCAACACCGGGGAGCTGTTTTTT
TRBV14,NA,TRBJ2-1,NA,CASSQAWRGWDEQFF,TGTGCCAGCAGCCAAGCTTGGCGGGGTTGGGATGAGCAGTTCTTC
TRBV18,NA,TRBJ2-3,NA,CASSRYSTSAGFRTDTQYF,TGTGCCAGCTCACGATACTCGACTAGTGCGGGCTTTAGGACAGATACGCAGTATTTT
TRBV6-1,once,TRBJ2-7,NA,CASSETHGLYEQYF,TGTGCCAGCAGTGAAACCCACGGCCTCTACGAGCAGTACTTC
TRBV7-8,NA,TRBJ1-2,NA,CASSFVKANYGYTF,TGTGCCAGCAGCTTTGTAAAAGCTAACTATGGCTACACCTTC
TRBV28,once,TRBJ2-7,TRBD2,CASSSTSGALSEQYF,TGTGCCAGCAGTTCGACTAGCGGGGCCCTCTCCGAGCAGTACTTC
TRBV7-9,NA,TRBJ2-7,NA,CASSLGQGGSYEQYF,TGTGCCAGCAGCTTAGGGCAGGGAGGATCCTACGAGCAGTACTTC
TRBV19,NA,TRBJ1-5,NA,CASTVGGNQPQHF,TGTGCCAGTACAGTAGGGGGCAATCAGCCCCAGCATTTT
TRBV6-4,NA,TRBJ2-4,NA,CASSYREGNIQYF,TGTGCCAGCAGTTACAGAGAAGGTAACATTCAGTACTTC
TRBV19,NA,TRBJ2-2,NA,CASSMPGQSRSTGELFF,TGTGCCAGTAGTATGCCGGGGCAAAGTAGATCCACCGGGGAGCTGTTTTTT
TRBV27,NA,TRBJ2-2,NA,CASTVSGITGELFF,TGTGCCAGCACGGTATCCGGAATCACCGGGGAGCTGTTTTTT
TRBV29-1,NA,TRBJ1-3,NA,CSVAADGPVAGNTIYF,TGCAGCGTCGCGGCCGACGGCCCGGTAGCAGGAAACACCATATATTTT
TRBV2,NA,TRBJ2-7,NA,CASKLGYEQYF,TGTGCCAGCAAGCTGGGCTACGAGCAGTACTTC
TRBV27,once,TRBJ1-6,TRBD1,CASSLGTGRASYNSPLHF,TGTGCCAGCAGTCTCGGGACAGGGAGGGCCTCCTATAATTCACCCCTCCACTTT
TRBV20-1,once,TRBJ2-4,TRBD2,CSASIGLAGAKNIQYF,TGCAGTGCTAGTATCGGACTAGCGGGAGCCAAAAACATTCAGTACTTC
TRBV6-5,NA,TRBJ1-5,TRBD1,CASSGTGIQPQHF,TGTGCCAGCAGCGGGACAGGGATTCAGCCCCAGCATTTT
TRBV9,few,TRBJ1-1,NA,CASRGEGGGAFF,TGTGCCAGCAGGGGAGAGGGGGGTGGAGCTTTCTTT
TRBV24-1,NA,TRBJ1-1,NA,CATSDLRGDKSNTEAFF,TGTGCCACCAGTGATTTGCGGGGGGACAAATCGAACACTGAAGCTTTCTTT
TRBV10-3,NA,TRBJ2-5,TRBD2,CAISVLAGGPDQETQYF,TGTGCCATCAGTGTACTAGCGGGAGGGCCGGACCAAGAGACCCAGTACTTC
TRBV15,NA,TRBJ1-4,NA,CATSYPRGGRSNEKLFF,TGTGCCACCAGCTACCCACGTGGGGGGCGGTCCAATGAAAAACTGTTTTTT
TRBV3-1/TRBV3-2,NA,TRBJ2-7,NA,CASSPWTEGEQYF,TGTGCCAGCAGCCCATGGACAGAAGGCGAGCAGTACTTC
TRBV3-1/TRBV3-2,once,TRBJ1-3,TRBD1,CASSSRDRGPGNTIYF,TGTGCCAGCAGCTCCCGGGACAGGGGGCCTGGAAACACCATATATTTT
TRBV5-5,NA,TRBJ1-2,NA,CASSPGIRDTLNYGYTF,TGTGCCAGCAGCCCTGGTATTCGGGACACTCTTAACTATGGCTACACCTTC
TRBV2,few,TRBJ2-7,NA,CASEGGAWQYF,TGTGCCAGCGAAGGGGGGGCTTGGCAGTACTTC
TRBV5-1,once,TRBJ1-1,TRBD1,CATRQGLGRMNTEAFF,TGCGCCACCAGACAGGGACTCGGAAGAATGAACACTGAAGCTTTCTTT
TRBV19,NA,TRBJ2-7,NA,CASSIPGRGSSYEQYF,TGTGCCAGTAGTATACCAGGAAGGGGCAGCTCCTACGAGCAGTACTTC
TRBV30,NA,TRBJ1-5,NA,CAWSAGDSNQPQHF,TGTGCCTGGAGTGCGGGGGATAGCAATCAGCCCCAGCATTTT
TRBV7-9,NA,TRBJ2-5,NA,CASSLGAGRGRGETQYF,TGTGCCAGCAGCTTAGGGGCCGGGCGCGGGCGAGGCGAGACCCAGTACTTC
TRBV5-5,NA,TRBJ1-5,NA,CASSLDRVGQPQHF,TGTGCCAGCAGCTTGGACAGGGTTGGACAGCCCCAGCATTTT
TRBV18,NA,TRBJ2-7,TRBD1,CGSSLLPPAPGQGSYEQYF,TGTGGCAGCTCATTACTCCCTCCTGCCCCGGGACAGGGATCCTACGAGCAGTACTTC
TRBV11-1,NA,TRBJ2-1,NA,CASSPRGSLTNEQFF,TGTGCCAGCAGCCCTAGAGGGAGTTTGACGAATGAGCAGTTCTTC
TRBV30,NA,TRBJ2-5,TRBD2,CAWSVGPGLAETQYF,TGTGCCTGGAGTGTTGGTCCCGGACTAGCCGAGACCCAGTACTTC
TRBV20-1,NA,TRBJ2-1,NA,CSASRATPQFSEQFF,TGCAGTGCTAGTAGGGCCACCCCACAATTCAGTGAGCAGTTCTTC
TRBV6-1,NA,TRBJ1-1,NA,CASSDPVMNTEAFF,TGTGCCAGCAGTGACCCGGTCATGAACACTGAAGCTTTCTTT
TRBV7-2,once,TRBJ2-7,NA,CASSSLAEGYEQYF,TGTGCCAGCAGCTCATTAGCGGAGGGGTACGAGCAGTACTTC
TRBV11-2,NA,TRBJ2-7,TRBD1,CASSPRQGYEQYF,TGTGCCAGCAGCCCGAGACAGGGCTACGAGCAGTACTTC
TRBV10-3,NA,TRBJ1-2,NA,CAISEVGYDGYTF,TGTGCCATCAGTGAGGTAGGGTATGATGGCTACACCTTC
TRBV6-5,NA,TRBJ2-3,NA,CASRTGGKRTDTQYF,TGTGCCAGCAGAACAGGAGGGAAACGCACAGATACGCAGTATTTT
TRBV9,NA,TRBJ1-3,NA,CASSARPVSGNTIYF,TGTGCCAGCAGCGCCCGACCGGTCTCTGGAAACACCATATATTTT
TRBV12-5,NA,TRBJ1-1,NA,CASGFPRSGEAFF,TGTGCTAGTGGTTTTCCTAGGTCCGGGGAAGCTTTCTTT
TRBV4-1,few,TRBJ1-2,TRBD1,CASSQDGDSPTNYGYTF,TGCGCCAGCAGCCAAGATGGGGACAGCCCGACTAACTATGGCTACACCTTC
TRBV7-2,NA,TRBJ2-3,TRBD2,CASSAGLAGGGAYF,TGTGCCAGCAGTGCGGGACTAGCGGGAGGCGGAGCGTATTTT
TRBV30,NA,TRBJ2-5,NA,CAWSPTGQETQYF,TGTGCCTGGAGTCCCACGGGGCAAGAGACCCAGTACTTC
TRBV10-3,NA,TRBJ1-1,TRBD1,CAIRGQGGDTEAFF,TGTGCCATCAGGGGACAGGGAGGGGACACTGAAGCTTTCTTT
TRBV24-1,NA,TRBJ2-3,TRBD2,CATGRGGTDTQYF,TGTGCCACCGGGAGGGGTGGCACAGATACGCAGTATTTT
TRBV5-5,NA,TRBJ1-4,NA,CASSFRQGQRGNF,TGTGCCAGCAGCTTCCGGCAGGGCCAACGTGGCAATTTT
TRBV30,NA,TRBJ1-5,NA,CAWSPLPRTGLQPQHF,TGTGCCTGGAGTCCCCTCCCAAGAACGGGTCTTCAGCCCCAGCATTTT
TRBV5-6,NA,TRBJ2-7,TRBD2,CASSFSGGSYEQYF,TGTGCCAGCAGCTTTAGCGGGGGGTCCTACGAGCAGTACTTC
TRBV6-5,NA,TRBJ1-5,TRBD1,CASSLTGGGNQPQHF,TGTGCCAGCAGCCTTACAGGGGGCGGCAATCAGCCCCAGCATTTT
TRBV30,NA,TRBJ1-1,NA,CAWKPPYLGAFF,TGTGCCTGGAAACCGCCTTACCTGGGAGCTTTCTTT
TRBV13,NA,TRBJ2-3,NA,CASSSSGTTSTDTQYF,TGTGCCAGCAGCTCCTCCGGGACCACAAGCACAGATACGCAGTATTTT
TRBV2,NA,TRBJ1-1,NA,CASSVGTSPEAFF,TGTGCCAGCAGTGTGGGCACCTCACCTGAAGCTTTCTTT
TRBV7-2,NA,TRBJ2-1,NA,CASSPRPAYNEQFF,TGTGCCAGCAGCCCCCGTCCCGCTTACAATGAGCAGTTCTTC
TRBV7-9,NA,TRBJ1-2,NA,CASSLEPTRDYGYTF,TGTGCCAGCAGCTTAGAACCTACCAGGGACTATGGCTACACCTTC
TRBV5-6,NA,TRBJ1-5,TRBD1,CASSLGPGTGRGNQPQHF,TGTGCCAGCAGCTTGGGCCCCGGGACAGGGAGAGGGAATCAGCCCCAGCATTTT
TRBV10-3,NA,TRBJ1-1,TRBD1,CAIRRYSGTDYENTEAFF,TGTGCCATCAGAAGATATTCCGGGACAGATTATGAAAACACTGAAGCTTTCTTT